This TCR beta chain was obtained from a study of control samples from healthy donors and cancer patients. The CDR3 loop spans 18 amino acids. Germline V gene sequence: CDR1 SGHRS, CDR2 YFSETQ. V lost 1 base and J lost 0, with 14 bases in between. Sequencing used immunoSEQ multiplex PCR; TCRdb keeps in-frame clones, though not all of them. This table has tens of thousands of clones, 85% appearing once. This clonotype was sampled from a man in his sixties with head and neck cancer. The sample consisted of PBMCs. The chain employs TRBV5-1 and TRBJ2-6, with D unresolved. In DNA form, the CDR3 reads TGCGCCAGCAGCTTGACGGTCGACAAAGTCTCTGGGGCCAACGTCCTGACTTTC. This codes for CASSLTVDKVSGANVLTF. The variable domain in full, completed from reference TRBV5-1 and TRBJ2-6, reads KAGVTQTPRYLIKTRGQQVTLSCSPISGHRSVSWYQQTPGQGLQFLFEYFSETQRNKGNFPGRFSGRQFSNSRSEMNVSTLELGDSALYLCASSLTVDKVSGANVLTFGAGSRLTVL.